A selection of T cell receptor beta chains follows, all from one sample in a study of T cells after yellow fever vaccination. TCRdb fed the 5' RACE reads into MiXCR, producing one record per CDR3 protein. Among hundreds of thousands of distinct CDR3 sequences listed, 13% were seen once. The sequencing used PBMCs, collected on the day of the yellow fever booster vaccination. These receptors all stem from a man aged 30 to 45 who received the YFV17D yellow fever vaccine. Each CDR3 is given without its conserved first and last residue.

V gene	CDR3 length	J gene	CDR3 protein
TRBV29-1	10	TRBJ1-1	SARRLNTEAF
TRBV10-3	12	TRBJ1-1	AISAFGGNTEAF
TRBV29-1	13	TRBJ2-5	SALRLAGRGETQY
TRBV29-1	10	TRBJ2-3	SVGASTDTQY
TRBV25-1	12	TRBJ2-2	ASSDRKNTGELF
TRBV7-8	14	TRBJ2-4	ASSLAIGVGGGIQY
TRBV6-5	13	TRBJ2-1	ASSYGPGGINEQF
TRBV5-5	12	TRBJ1-2	ASSSGQGPRSYT
TRBV12-3/TRBV12-4	14	TRBJ2-2	ASNRVAGANTGELF
TRBV27	14	TRBJ2-5	ASRKLGGRVVGAQY
TRBV12-3/TRBV12-4	12	TRBJ2-5	ASSFRQVGETQY
TRBV20-1	16	TRBJ2-3	SARVEVAGGSGTDTQY
TRBV7-8	12	TRBJ1-4	ASSLGITNEELF
TRBV20-1	11	TRBJ2-3	SARLETTDTQY
TRBV20-1	10	TRBJ2-5	SARLWGETQY
TRBV5-1	14	TRBJ2-6	ASSLDGRPGANVLT
TRBV12-3/TRBV12-4	13	TRBJ1-1	ASSNTGGGRIEAF
TRBV3-1	11	TRBJ2-7	ASSHLAMGEQY
TRBV7-2	11	TRBJ2-1	ASSRGLTNEQF
TRBV27	13	TRBJ2-7	ASSFTGAVAYEQY
TRBV9	12	TRBJ2-7	ASSADDRVYEQY
TRBV7-9	13	TRBJ2-7	ASSSGLAGAHEQY
TRBV7-2	13	TRBJ1-6	ASSLAQGAGSPLH
TRBV20-1	12	TRBJ2-5	SALVGGATETQY
TRBV30	12	TRBJ1-4	AWNPGRLNEKLF
TRBV20-1	13	TRBJ2-7	SAGGRLAGRHEQY
TRBV18	13	TRBJ2-1	ASSPFSGSYNEQF
TRBV20-1	15	TRBJ2-6	SAPRTAGVSGANVLT
TRBV12-3/TRBV12-4	16	TRBJ2-1	ASSLGHNSGGSGHEQF